A selection of T cell receptor beta chains follows, all from one sample in a study of blood T cell repertoires in COVID-19. Using immunoSEQ multiplex PCR, the repertoire was profiled, and TCRdb retains in-frame clones only, with some absent. The profile shows approximately 140,000 clones, over 80% of them singletons. Sequencing input: peripheral blood. The source of these receptors is a man of 80 years or more with acute or convalescent COVID-19. The CDR3 runs from the conserved cysteine through the conserved F or W. A D gene is named only where the DNA matches it firmly. Where a row states a size, it is once, few, many or the class of an expanded clone; other rows omit it.

D gene	V gene	J gene	clone size	CDR3 DNA	CDR3 protein
TRBD2	TRBV2	TRBJ2-7	-	TGTGCCAGCCAGCTTACTAGCGGGGGCCCCCAGTACTTC	CASQLTSGGPQYF
TRBD1	TRBV30	TRBJ2-7	-	TGTGCCTGGAGTGTACGAGACAGGGATCCCTACGAGCAGTACTTC	CAWSVRDRDPYEQYF
TRBD1	TRBV28	TRBJ2-7	few	TGTGCCAGCAGTTCAGGGGGTAGCTCCTACGAGCAGTACTTC	CASSSGGSSYEQYF
-	TRBV5-5	TRBJ1-3	once	TGTGCCAGCAGCCCCCTCGGTCGGGAATCTGGAAACACCATATATTTT	CASSPLGRESGNTIYF
TRBD1	TRBV5-1	TRBJ2-7	once	TGCGCCAGCAGCTTGGAACGGACAGGGGGTTCCGAGCAGTACTTC	CASSLERTGGSEQYF
-	TRBV28	TRBJ2-1	once	TGTGCCAGCAAATCCCTCATAATAGAGGCCTACAATGAGCAGTTCTTC	CASKSLIIEAYNEQFF
-	TRBV5-1	TRBJ1-6	-	TGCGCCAGCAGCACGGACATTGGCAATTCACCCCTCCACTTT	CASSTDIGNSPLHF
-	TRBV14	TRBJ2-7	-	TGTGCCAGCAGCCCCTGGCCTGGGACGAAGGCGGGAAACGAGCAGTACTTC	CASSPWPGTKAGNEQYF
-	TRBV5-4	TRBJ2-2	-	TGTGCCAGCAGCTTGGCCAGAGGAAACACCGGGGAGCTGTTTTTT	CASSLARGNTGELFF
TRBD1	TRBV10-3	TRBJ1-4	-	TGTGCCATCAGCTCCGGGACAGGGAATGAAAAACTGTTTTTT	CAISSGTGNEKLFF
-	TRBV6-5	TRBJ1-6	-	TGTGCCAGCAGACTAGACTTCTATAATTCACCCCTCCACTTT	CASRLDFYNSPLHF
-	TRBV2	TRBJ1-3	-	TGTGCCAGCAGCCAGTTTAGGACAGCAGCAGGGAACACCATATATTTT	CASSQFRTAAGNTIYF
-	TRBV6-5	TRBJ2-1	-	TGTGCCAGTATCAGGGGGGCCTACAATGAGCAGTTCTTC	CASIRGAYNEQFF
-	TRBV6-5	TRBJ2-7	-	TGTGCCAGCACCGGCGGTTTTACGCCCGAGCAGTACTTC	CASTGGFTPEQYF
TRBD1	TRBV19	TRBJ1-5	many	TGTGCCAGTAGTGTATATCCGGACAGGGATCAGCCCCAGCATTTT	CASSVYPDRDQPQHF
TRBD1	TRBV11-2	TRBJ1-6	-	TGTGCCAGCAGCCCTCACCGGGACAGGGCCCCACGGCCTAATTCACCCCTCCACTTT	CASSPHRDRAPRPNSPLHF
-	TRBV7-2	TRBJ1-2	-	TGTGCCAGCAGCCCCCAAGGGGGTGTCTGGGGCTACACCTTC	CASSPQGGVWGYTF
TRBD1	TRBV25-1	TRBJ1-2	-	TGTGCCAGCAGTGAATCGGGACAGAACTATGGCTACACCTTC	CASSESGQNYGYTF
-	TRBV1	TRBJ2-1	-	TGCACCAGCAGCCAATCGCCTAGCGGGATAGGGTCCTACAATGAGCAGTTCTTC	CTSSQSPSGIGSYNEQFF
TRBD2	TRBV28	TRBJ2-5	-	TGTGCCACCAGACTAGCGGGGGGACAAGAGACCCAGTACTTC	CATRLAGGQETQYF
-	TRBV28	TRBJ2-7	-	TGTGCCAGCAGTTTAGTTGGGGGCCGGTACGAGCAGTACTTC	CASSLVGGRYEQYF
-	TRBV7-2	TRBJ1-4	-	TGTGCCAGCAGCCAACGACAGCTTAATGAAAAACTGTTTTTT	CASSQRQLNEKLFF
-	TRBV5-6	TRBJ2-5	-	TGTGCCAGCAGCTCAATTAGCCTCCAAGAGACCCAGTACTTC	CASSSISLQETQYF
-	TRBV7-9	TRBJ2-5	-	TGTGCCAGCAGCCGTTCGACAGAGGAGACCCAGTACTTC	CASSRSTEETQYF
TRBD1	TRBV27	TRBJ1-4	-	TGTGCCAGCAGTTTAGAGACAGGGCGAAAACTGTTTTTT	CASSLETGRKLFF
TRBD2	TRBV5-6	TRBJ2-7	-	TGTGCCAGCAGGGATACTAGCGGGGGTTACGAGCAGTACTTC	CASRDTSGGYEQYF
TRBD2	TRBV7-2	TRBJ2-7	-	TGTGCCAGCAGGGGTCTACCGGGACTAGCGGGGCGCAACTCCTACGAGCAGTACTTC	CASRGLPGLAGRNSYEQYF
TRBD2	TRBV11-1	TRBJ2-1	few	TGTGCCAGCAGCTTCAAGAGCGGGAGCTCGTACAATGAGCAGTTCTTC	CASSFKSGSSYNEQFF
TRBD1	TRBV5-1	TRBJ2-3	once	TGCGCCAGCAGCTTGGACCCGGGACAGGGGGCAGATACGCAGTATTTT	CASSLDPGQGADTQYF
-	TRBV7-2	TRBJ2-1	-	TGTGCCAGCAGCTTAGTTTCTAGTGAGCAGTTCTTC	CASSLVSSEQFF
-	TRBV7-6	TRBJ1-4	-	TGTGCCAGCAGCTTACAGGGTGAAAAACTGTTTTTT	CASSLQGEKLFF
-	TRBV27	TRBJ1-4	-	TGTGCCAGCTCTTGGGGGCGCGATGAAAAACTGTTTTTT	CASSWGRDEKLFF
-	TRBV30	TRBJ1-4	-	TGTGCCTGCATGCGCCGGGACACCAATGAAAAACTGTTTTTT	CACMRRDTNEKLFF
TRBD1	TRBV5-5	TRBJ1-4	-	TGTGCCAGCAGCCCCCGGACAGGGGTAGGAAAACTGTTTTTT	CASSPRTGVGKLFF
TRBD1	TRBV2	TRBJ1-5	-	TGTGCCAGCAGCTTCCGGACAGGGGCGACCTTCAATCAGCCCCAGCATTTT	CASSFRTGATFNQPQHF
-	TRBV6-1	TRBJ2-1	many	TGTGCCAGCAGTGAAACTCGGACAGAGCAGTTCTTC	CASSETRTEQFF
-	TRBV19	TRBJ2-1	once	TGTGCCAGTACCCTCTCAGGTGCGCCCTCCTACAATGAGCAGTTCTTC	CASTLSGAPSYNEQFF
TRBD2	TRBV5-1	TRBJ2-7	-	TGCGCCAGCAGCCGAGCGGGAAACTCCTACGAGCAGTACTTC	CASSRAGNSYEQYF
-	TRBV7-3	TRBJ2-5	-	TGTGCCAGCAGCTCAATGGGGAGAGGTCAAGAGACCCAGTACTTC	CASSSMGRGQETQYF
TRBD2	TRBV10-3	TRBJ2-1	once	TGTGCCATCAGTGTCGCTAGCGGGAGATGGCAGTTCTTC	CAISVASGRWQFF
TRBD1	TRBV7-9	TRBJ2-7	-	TGTGCCAGCAGCCCCCGGTGGGACAGTTCCTACGAGCAGTACTTC	CASSPRWDSSYEQYF
-	TRBV14	TRBJ2-7	-	TGTGCCAGCAGCGCAGTGGACTACTACGAGCAGTACTTC	CASSAVDYYEQYF